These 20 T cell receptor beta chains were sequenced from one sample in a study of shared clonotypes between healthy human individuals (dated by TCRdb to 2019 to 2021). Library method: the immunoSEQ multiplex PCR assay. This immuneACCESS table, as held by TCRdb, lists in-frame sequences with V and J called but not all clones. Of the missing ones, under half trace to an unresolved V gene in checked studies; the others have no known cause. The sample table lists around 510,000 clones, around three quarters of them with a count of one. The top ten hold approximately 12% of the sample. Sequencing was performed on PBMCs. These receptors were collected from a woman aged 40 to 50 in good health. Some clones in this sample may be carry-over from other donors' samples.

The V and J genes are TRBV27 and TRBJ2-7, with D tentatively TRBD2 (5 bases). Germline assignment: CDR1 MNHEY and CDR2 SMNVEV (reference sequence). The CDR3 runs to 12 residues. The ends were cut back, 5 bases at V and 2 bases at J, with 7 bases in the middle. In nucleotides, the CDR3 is TGTGCCAGCAGTACCGGGGCCTACGAGCAGTACTTC. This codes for CASSTGAYEQYF.

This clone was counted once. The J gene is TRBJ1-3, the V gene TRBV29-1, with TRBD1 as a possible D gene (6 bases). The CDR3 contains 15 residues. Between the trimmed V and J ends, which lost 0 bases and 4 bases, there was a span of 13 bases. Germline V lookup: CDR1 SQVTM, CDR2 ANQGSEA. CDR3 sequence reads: CSVEDWGGPGNTIYF. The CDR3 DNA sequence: TGCAGCGTTGAAGACTGGGGGGGGCCGGGAAACACCATATATTTT. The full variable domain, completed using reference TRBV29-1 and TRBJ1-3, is SAVISQKPSRDICQRGTSLTIQCQVDSQVTMMFWYRQQPGQSLTLIATANQGSEATYESGFVIDKFPISRPNLTFSTLTVSNMSPEDSSIYLCSVEDWGGPGNTIYFGEGSWLTVV.

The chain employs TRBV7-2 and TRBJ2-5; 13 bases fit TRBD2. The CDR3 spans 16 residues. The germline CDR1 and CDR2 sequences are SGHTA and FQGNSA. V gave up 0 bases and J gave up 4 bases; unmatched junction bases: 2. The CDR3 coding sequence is TGTGCCAGCAGCTTAGCGCGACTAGCGGGAGGAGAGACCCAGTACTTC. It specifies CASSLARLAGGETQYF.

The DNA for the CDR3 is TGCAGCGTTGGACTAGCGGGAGATGTAGGCGAGCAGTACTTC. The encoded protein is CSVGLAGDVGEQYF. The chain is built from TRBV29-1 and TRBJ2-7; 12 bases map to TRBD2. In germline, CDR1 is SQVTM, CDR2 ANQGSEA. The CDR3 sequence is 14 residues long. Trimming removed 4 bases from V and 6 bases from J; junction bases left unmatched: 7.

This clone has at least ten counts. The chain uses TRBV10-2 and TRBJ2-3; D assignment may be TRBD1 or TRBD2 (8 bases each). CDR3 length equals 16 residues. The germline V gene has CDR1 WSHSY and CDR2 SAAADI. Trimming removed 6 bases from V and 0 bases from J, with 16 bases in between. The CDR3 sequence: CASSPGGDRSTDTQYF. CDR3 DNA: TGCGCCAGCAGCCCGGGGGGGGACAGGAGCACAGATACGCAGTATTTT.

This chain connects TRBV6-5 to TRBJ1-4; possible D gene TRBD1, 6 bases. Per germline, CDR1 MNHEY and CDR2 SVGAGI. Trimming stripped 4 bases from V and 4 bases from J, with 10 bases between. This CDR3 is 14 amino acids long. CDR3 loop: CASSLTGHNEKLFF. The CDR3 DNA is TGTGCCAGCAGTTTGACAGGACATAATGAAAAACTGTTTTTT.

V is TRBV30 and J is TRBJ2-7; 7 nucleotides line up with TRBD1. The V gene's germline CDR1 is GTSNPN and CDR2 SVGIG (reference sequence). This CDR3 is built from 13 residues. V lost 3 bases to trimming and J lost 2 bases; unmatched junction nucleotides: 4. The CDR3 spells CAWRLTGPYEQYF. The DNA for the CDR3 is TGTGCCTGGAGGTTGACAGGGCCCTACGAGCAGTACTTC.

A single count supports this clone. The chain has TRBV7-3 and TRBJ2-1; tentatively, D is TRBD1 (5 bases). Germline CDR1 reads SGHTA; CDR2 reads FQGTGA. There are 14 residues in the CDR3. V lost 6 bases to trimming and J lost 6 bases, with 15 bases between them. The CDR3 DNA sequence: TGTGCCAGCAGAGTAACCCAGGGAAGCAATGAGCAGTTCTTC. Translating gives CASRVTQGSNEQFF.

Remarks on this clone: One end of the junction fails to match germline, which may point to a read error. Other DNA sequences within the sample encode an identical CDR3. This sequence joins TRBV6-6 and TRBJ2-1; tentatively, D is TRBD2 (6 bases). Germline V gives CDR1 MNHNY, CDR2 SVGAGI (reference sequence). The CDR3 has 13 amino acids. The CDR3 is CASSYSTGDEQFF. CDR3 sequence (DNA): TGTGCCAGCAGCTACTCGACGGGGGATGAGCAGTTCTTC.

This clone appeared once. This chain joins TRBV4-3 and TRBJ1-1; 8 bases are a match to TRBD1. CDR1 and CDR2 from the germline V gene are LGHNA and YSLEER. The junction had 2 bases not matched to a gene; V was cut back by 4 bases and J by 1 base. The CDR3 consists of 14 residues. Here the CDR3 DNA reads TGCGCCAGCAGCCGCCAGGGGGCGAACACTGAAGCTTTCTTT. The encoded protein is CASSRQGANTEAFF.

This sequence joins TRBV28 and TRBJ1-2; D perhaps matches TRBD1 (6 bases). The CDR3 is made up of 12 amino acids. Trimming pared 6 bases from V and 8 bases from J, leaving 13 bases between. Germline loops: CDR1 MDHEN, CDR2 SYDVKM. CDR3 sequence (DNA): TGTGCCAGCAGGCCCACAGGGCAGGGCTACACCTTC. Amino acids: CASRPTGQGYTF.

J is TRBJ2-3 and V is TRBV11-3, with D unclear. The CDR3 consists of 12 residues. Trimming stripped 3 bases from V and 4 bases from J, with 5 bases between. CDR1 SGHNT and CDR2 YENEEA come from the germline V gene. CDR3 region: CASSFSPDTQYF. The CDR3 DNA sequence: TGTGCCAGCAGCTTCAGTCCAGATACGCAGTATTTT.

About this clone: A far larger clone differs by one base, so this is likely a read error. CDR3 in amino acids: CAISFWGGSPDTQYF. The CDR3 nucleotides read TGTGCCATCAGCTTTTGGGGGGGTTCTCCAGATACGCAGTATTTT. The rearrangement joins TRBV11-2 to TRBJ2-3; 7 bases match TRBD2. The CDR3 consists of 15 residues. CDR1 SGHAT and CDR2 FQNNGV come from the germline V gene.

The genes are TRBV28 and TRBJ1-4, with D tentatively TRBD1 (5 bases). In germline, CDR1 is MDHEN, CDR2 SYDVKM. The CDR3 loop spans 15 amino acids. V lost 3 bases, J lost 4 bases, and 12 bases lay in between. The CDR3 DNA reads TGTGCCAGCAGTTTGGGGGGACGGATTAATGAAAAACTGTTTTTT. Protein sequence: CASSLGGRINEKLFF. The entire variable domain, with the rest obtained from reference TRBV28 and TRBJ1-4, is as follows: DVKVTQSSRYLVKRTGEKVFLECVQDMDHENMFWYRQDPGLGLRLIYFSYDVKMKEKGDIPEGYSVSREKKERFSLILESASTNQTSMYLCASSLGGRINEKLFFGSGTQLSVL.

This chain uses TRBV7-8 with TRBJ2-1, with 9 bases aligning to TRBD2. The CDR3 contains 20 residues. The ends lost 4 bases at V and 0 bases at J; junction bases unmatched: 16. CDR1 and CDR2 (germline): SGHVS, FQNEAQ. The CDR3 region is CASSSILGGRASSSYNEQFF. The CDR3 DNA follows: TGTGCCAGCAGCTCCATTCTTGGCGGGAGGGCCTCCAGCTCCTACAATGAGCAGTTCTTC.

CDR3 amino acids: CASSKERGTGALIDEKLFF. For the CDR3, the DNA is TGTGCCAGCAGCAAAGAGAGGGGGACAGGGGCCCTAATCGATGAAAAACTGTTTTTT. V is TRBV21-1 and J is TRBJ1-4; the DNA was not used to check the table's D call, TRBD1. TRBV21-1 constitutes a pseudogene. The CDR3 contains 19 residues.

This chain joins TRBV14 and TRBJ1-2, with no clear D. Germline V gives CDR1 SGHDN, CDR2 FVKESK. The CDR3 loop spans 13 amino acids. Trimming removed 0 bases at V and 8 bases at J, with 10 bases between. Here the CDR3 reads CASSQDRSVGYTF. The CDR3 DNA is TGTGCCAGCAGCCAAGATAGGTCCGTCGGCTACACCTTC.

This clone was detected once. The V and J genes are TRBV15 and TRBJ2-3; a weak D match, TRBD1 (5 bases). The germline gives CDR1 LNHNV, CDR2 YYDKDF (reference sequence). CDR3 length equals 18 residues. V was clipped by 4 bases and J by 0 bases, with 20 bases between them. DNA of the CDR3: TGTGCCACCAGCAAGGGGTCCTTGGGGCTCACTAGCACAGATACGCAGTATTTT. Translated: CATSKGSLGLTSTDTQYF.

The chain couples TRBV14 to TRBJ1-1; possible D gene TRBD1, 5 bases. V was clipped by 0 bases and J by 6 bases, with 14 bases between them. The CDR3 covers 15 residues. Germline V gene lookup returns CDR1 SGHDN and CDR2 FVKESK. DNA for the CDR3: TGTGCCAGCAGCCAAGATCTCGGGGCACGGGCTGAAGCTTTCTTT. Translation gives CASSQDLGARAEAFF. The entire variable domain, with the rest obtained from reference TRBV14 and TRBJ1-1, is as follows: EAGVTQFPSHSVIEKGQTVTLRCDPISGHDNLYWYRRVMGKEIKFLLHFVKESKQDESGMPNNRFLAERTGGTYSTLKVQPAELEDSGVYFCASSQDLGARAEAFFGQGTRLTVV.

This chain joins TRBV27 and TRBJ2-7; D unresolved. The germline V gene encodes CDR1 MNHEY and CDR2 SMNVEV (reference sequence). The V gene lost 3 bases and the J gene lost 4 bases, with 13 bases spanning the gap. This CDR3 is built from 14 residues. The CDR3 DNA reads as TGTGCCAGCAGTTTCAGGCAAGGAGATTACGAGCAGTACTTC. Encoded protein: CASSFRQGDYEQYF.